The 12 T cell receptor beta chains below all came from one sample that was sequenced in a study of T cell responses to AZD1222 COVID-19 vaccine. Sequenced by immunoSEQ multiplex PCR; TCRdb stores in-frame clones only, minus some. The data show 150,000 to 200,000 clones, more than 80% seen once. This specimen was peripheral blood, taken on day 0 of AZD1222 vaccination. The receptors stem from an adult in good health.

The chain combines TRBV6-2 or TRBV6-3 with TRBJ1-1; no firm D call. Germline assignment: CDR1 MNHEY and CDR2 SVGEGT. V was shortened by 2 bases and J by 0 bases, with 1 base between the two germline ends. The CDR3 length is 12 residues. The CDR3: CASSYLNTEAFF. The CDR3 DNA reads as TGTGCCAGCAGTTACCTGAACACTGAAGCTTTCTTT.

This chain uses TRBV7-9 with TRBJ2-5; TRBD2 agrees at 9 bases. The CDR3 runs 17 residues. J was trimmed by 8 bases and V by 5 bases; bases with no gene match: 18. The germline V gene encodes CDR1 SEHNR and CDR2 FQNEAQ (reference sequence). CDR3: CASSRGSAGGTEATQYF. Written as DNA, the CDR3 is TGTGCCAGCAGCAGGGGGTCAGCGGGGGGCACCGAAGCTACCCAGTACTTC.

This chain uses TRBV7-9 with TRBJ2-1; 7 bases match TRBD2. CDR3 size: 15 residues. The germline CDR1 and CDR2 sequences are SEHNR and FQNEAQ (reference sequence). V dropped 5 bases and J dropped 6; count of bases not matched to a gene: 10. CDR3 loop: CASSPRGVSGNEQFF. The CDR3 DNA follows: TGTGCCAGCAGCCCACGGGGGGTTTCGGGCAATGAGCAGTTCTTC.

The DNA for the CDR3 is TGTGCCAGCAGCTTAAGACAGGTCGGGAAGGAGCAGTACTTC. Its protein is CASSLRQVGKEQYF. The V call is TRBV7-8, the J call TRBJ2-7, with TRBD1 as a possible D gene (6 bases). Germline lookup yields CDR1 SGHVS and CDR2 FQNEAQ. The CDR3 sequence is 14 residues long. The V end was cut by 2 bases, the J end by 7 bases, with 15 bases between.

The chain combines TRBV19 with TRBJ1-4; D not resolved. The V gene's germline CDR1 is LNHDA and CDR2 SQIVND (reference sequence). V shed 5 bases and J shed 2 bases, with 12 bases lying between them. This CDR3 is 15 amino acids long. The CDR3 spells CASSPSTQTNEKLFF. Here the CDR3 DNA reads TGTGCCAGTAGTCCATCAACCCAGACTAATGAAAAACTGTTTTTT.

The chain employs TRBV28 and TRBJ1-5; no firm D call. Trimming cost V 4 bases and J 5 bases, with 6 bases left between them. This CDR3 is built from 12 residues. The germline gives CDR1 MDHEN, CDR2 SYDVKM. As DNA, the CDR3 is TGTGCCAGCAGTTCCCGAGATCAGCCCCAGCATTTT. It yields the protein CASSSRDQPQHF.

The chain is built from TRBV12-3 or TRBV12-4 and TRBJ2-7; TRBD1 aligns across 7 bases. The CDR3 loop spans 13 amino acids. V was pared by 8 bases and J by 4 bases, with 8 bases of the junction left unmatched. In DNA form, the CDR3 reads TGTGCCAGCCAAGGGGGCAGTTCTTACGAGCAGTACTTC. This encodes CASQGGSSYEQYF.

The chain combines TRBV10-3 with TRBJ2-6; D gene uncertain. The CDR3 totals 15 residues. Trimming left V 3 bases short and J 1 base short, with 7 bases between. Germline lookup yields CDR1 ENHRY and CDR2 SYGVKD. The CDR3 here is CAISDSASGANVLTF. The CDR3 DNA is TGTGCCATCAGTGATTCAGCGTCTGGGGCCAACGTCCTGACTTTC.

The rearrangement uses TRBV7-9 and TRBJ2-7; tentatively, D is TRBD1 (8 bases). In germline, CDR1 is SEHNR, CDR2 FQNEAQ (reference sequence). The CDR3 length is 14 residues. Between the trimmed V and J ends, which lost 5 bases and 6 bases, there was a span of 17 bases. The CDR3 DNA sequence: TGTGCCAGCAGCCGGGGGGCAGGGGGCCTCGAGCAGTACTTC. It translates to CASSRGAGGLEQYF.

The rearrangement uses TRBV5-6 and TRBJ2-3; 7 bases are a match to TRBD1. CDR1 and CDR2 (germline): SGHDT, YYEEEE. With 4 bases clipped from V and 6 bases from J, the junction kept 5 bases outside the gene matches. The CDR3 covers 13 residues. CDR3 loop: CASSTQGRDTQYF. Written as DNA, the CDR3 is TGTGCCAGCAGCACACAGGGGCGGGATACGCAGTATTTT.

The chain employs TRBV7-3 and TRBJ2-1; D might be TRBD2 (5 bases). Between the trimmed V and J ends, which lost 1 base and 8 bases, there was a span of 24 bases. The CDR3 sequence is 18 residues long. Germline lookup yields CDR1 SGHTA and CDR2 FQGTGA. For the CDR3, the DNA is TGTGCCAGCAGCTTAAACCCGGCAAGGACGGGATTCGGCGATGAGCAGTTCTTC. Protein product: CASSLNPARTGFGDEQFF.

The chain carries TRBV20-1 and TRBJ2-7, with a possible D match to TRBD2 (6 bases). The CDR3 extends over 10 amino acids. Germline-derived CDR1 and CDR2 are DFQATT and SNEGSKA (reference sequence). Trimming took 7 bases from V and 6 from J, leaving 10 bases between them. The CDR3 nucleotides read TGCAGTGTGGAGGGAACCGAGCAGTACTTC. Residues: CSVEGTEQYF.